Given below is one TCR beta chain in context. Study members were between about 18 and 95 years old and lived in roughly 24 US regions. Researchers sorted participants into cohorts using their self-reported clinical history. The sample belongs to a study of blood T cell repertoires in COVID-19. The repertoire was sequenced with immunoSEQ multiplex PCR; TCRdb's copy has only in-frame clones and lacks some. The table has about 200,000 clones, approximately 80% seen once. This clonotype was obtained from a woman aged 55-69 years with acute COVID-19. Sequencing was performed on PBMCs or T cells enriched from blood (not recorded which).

The CDR3 sequence is CASSLGLNTDTQYF. For the CDR3, the DNA is TGTGCCAGCAGCCTAGGACTGAACACAGATACGCAGTATTTT. The chain recombines TRBV14 with TRBJ2-3; perhaps TRBD2 as D (5 bases). The V and J ends lost 4 bases and 2 bases respectively, with 10 bases between them. The germline CDR1 and CDR2 sequences are SGHDN and FVKESK. This CDR3 has 14 amino acids. Based on the CDR3 plus reference TRBV14 and TRBJ2-3, the full variable domain is EAGVTQFPSHSVIEKGQTVTLRCDPISGHDNLYWYRRVMGKEIKFLLHFVKESKQDESGMPNNRFLAERTGGTYSTLKVQPAELEDSGVYFCASSLGLNTDTQYFGPGTRLTVL.